Below, one TCR beta chain is given with its context. Its antigen remains undetermined. The record has no base qualities; no much larger clone is one base away. The data belong to a study of T-cell memory formation after mild COVID-19 (dated by TCRdb to the early 2020s). For the wider study: TCR sequence clusters from the two donors were found to be largely donor specific. The cohort comprised two young, previously healthy adult volunteers, one female and one male. T-cell clones expanding and contracting after mild COVID-19 in a couple of donors were tracked by longitudinal TCRalpha and TCRbeta repertoire sequencing. Broader findings and caveats from the paper: Some responding clones were detected in pre-infection memory, suggesting pre-existing cross-reactive memory T cells joined the SARS-CoV-2 response. Clones contracting from day 15 to 85 had balanced CD4/CD8 phenotypes, while a second wave expanding from day 15 to 37 was biased towards CD4+. Contracting CD4+ clones were located mainly in the CM and EM memory subsets, whereas CD8+ clones were found to be enriched in EMRA. SARS-CoV-2 specificity was not confirmed for the second-wave clones peaking on day 37. Only a couple of mild cases were covered by the study, and larger cohorts that include severe cases with pre-infection samples were considered necessary.

Ficoll-Paque density gradient centrifugation was the method used to isolate PBMCs. For CDR1 and CDR2, the germline V gene lists SGHRS and YFSETQ. V sheds 4 bases and J sheds 0 bases, leaving 9 bases between their ends. The CDR3 contains 14 residues, cysteine and phenylalanine counted. Only the CDR3 region is kept as DNA, spanning 42 bases read in frame from base 1. This sample was sequenced with an Illumina NovaSeq 6000. TCRalpha and TCRbeta cDNA libraries were constructed by 5'RACE with constant-segment primers, with sample barcodes and unique molecular identifiers being introduced. Trizol reagent was used to extract RNA from every sample. Amplification of the libraries took two PCR steps, and the second step added a second sample barcode plus Illumina TruSeq adapters. Libraries were sequenced on an Illumina NovaSeq with 2 x 150 bp paired-end reads. In the source study's methods: The reads were demultiplexed and collapsed into UMI-guided consensus sequences using migec v1.2.7. With mixcr v2.1.11, UMI consensuses were aligned to TRA and TRB V and J templates and assembled into clonotypes. Clonotypes were classified as expanded or contracted when called significant by both edgeR and NoisET, with noise models trained on biological replicates. For edgeR calls, the thresholds were a false discovery rate-adjusted p below 0.01 and a log2 fold-change of 1. As an exploratory analysis of dynamics, PCA with hierarchical clustering was applied to max-normalized trajectories of the 1000 most abundant clonotypes. Each responding clone was given a CD4 or CD8 phenotype based on the CD4+ and CD8+ repertoires, which had been sequenced separately. TCRdb redid the processing of the public reads, applying fastp at Q25 and MiXCR, and retained in-frame beta chains. Identical CDR3 proteins give one entry, which carries the most common genes and DNA. The V and J calls reflect TCRdb's pipeline rather than the authors' work. Recorded for this sample are some 300,000 distinct CDR3 sequences; roughly 19% of them occurred a single time. The ten largest clones add up to around a fifth of the sample.

The chain employs TRBV5-1 and TRBJ2-3, with no confident D gene call. This sequence was found in a man between 18 and 35 years old who had mild COVID-19 (a few samples of this study predate the infection). The sample titles of this study are shuffled in the database, so cell type and time point are left out; the donor was told from shared clones. The source material was PBMCs or a T cell subset sorted from them (not recorded which). The DNA reads as follows: TGCGCCAGCAGCCGAGATACTAGCACAGATACGCAGTATTTT. This codes for CASSRDTSTDTQYF.